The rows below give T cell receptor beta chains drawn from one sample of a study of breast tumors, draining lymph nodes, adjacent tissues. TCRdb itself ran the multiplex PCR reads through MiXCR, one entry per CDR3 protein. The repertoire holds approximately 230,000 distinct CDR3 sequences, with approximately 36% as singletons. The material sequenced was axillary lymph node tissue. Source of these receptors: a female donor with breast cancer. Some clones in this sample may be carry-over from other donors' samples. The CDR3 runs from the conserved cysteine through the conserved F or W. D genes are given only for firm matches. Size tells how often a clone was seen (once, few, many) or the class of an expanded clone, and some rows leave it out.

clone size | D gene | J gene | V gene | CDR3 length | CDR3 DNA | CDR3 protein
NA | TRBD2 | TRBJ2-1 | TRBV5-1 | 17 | TGCGCCAGCAGCACAGCGACTAGCGGGAACCCCTACAATGAGCAGTTCTTC | CASSTATSGNPYNEQFF
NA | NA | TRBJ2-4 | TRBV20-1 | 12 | TGCAGTGCTAGAGGTTCGGGCAACATTCAGTACTTC | CSARGSGNIQYF
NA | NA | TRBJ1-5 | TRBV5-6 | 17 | TGTGCCAGCAGCCCCGGGAGGGGTGGGGGCGGCAATCAGCCCCAGCATTTT | CASSPGRGGGGNQPQHF
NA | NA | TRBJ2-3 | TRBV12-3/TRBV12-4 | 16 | TGTGCCAGCAGCTCCCGGCAGGGGAGAATGACAGATACGCAGTATTTT | CASSSRQGRMTDTQYF
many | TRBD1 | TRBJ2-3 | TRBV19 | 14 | TGTGCCAGTAGTCCGGACAGGGGAAGGGATACGCAGTATTTT | CASSPDRGRDTQYF
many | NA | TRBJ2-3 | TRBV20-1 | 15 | TGCAGTGCTAGCCGGGACATACAACAAGGAGATACGCAGTATTTT | CSASRDIQQGDTQYF
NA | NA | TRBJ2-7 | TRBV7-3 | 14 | TGTGCCAGCAGCTTAAGCGTAAGCTCCTACGAGCAGTACTTC | CASSLSVSSYEQYF
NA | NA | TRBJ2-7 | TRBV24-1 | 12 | TGTGCCACCAGTGGGACCTCCTACGAGCAGTACTTC | CATSGTSYEQYF
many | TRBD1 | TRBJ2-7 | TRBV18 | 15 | TGTGCCAGCTCACCGCGGGACAGGGGGCAACACGAGCAGTACTTC | CASSPRDRGQHEQYF
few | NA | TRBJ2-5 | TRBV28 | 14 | TGTGCCAGCAGTTTGACAGTGACCCAAGAGACCCAGTACTTC | CASSLTVTQETQYF
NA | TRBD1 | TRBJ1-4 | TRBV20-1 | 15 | TGCAGTGCTAGAGGAAGGGACAGGGGAACGGAAAAACTGTTTTTT | CSARGRDRGTEKLFF
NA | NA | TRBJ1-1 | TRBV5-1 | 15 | TGCGCCAGCAGCTTGGGGACAGCCACGAACACTGAAGCTTTCTTT | CASSLGTATNTEAFF
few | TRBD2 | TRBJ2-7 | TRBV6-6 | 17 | TGTGCCAGCAGTTACTTTTTAGCGGGAGGAACCTCCTACGAGCAGTACTTC | CASSYFLAGGTSYEQYF
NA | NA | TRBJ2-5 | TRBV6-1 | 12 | TGTGCCAGCAGTGGGGACCGGGAGACCCAGTACTTC | CASSGDRETQYF
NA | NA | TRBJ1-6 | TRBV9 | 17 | TGTGCCAGCAGCGTAGATGGGGGCAGCTCCTATAATTCACCCCTCCACTTT | CASSVDGGSSYNSPLHF
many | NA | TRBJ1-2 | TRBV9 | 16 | TGTGCCAGCAGCGCCCGGGGGGCCAAAGCGAGTTATGGCTACACCTTC | CASSARGAKASYGYTF
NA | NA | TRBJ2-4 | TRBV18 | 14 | TGTGCCAGCTCACCAGGGGACGGGAAAAACATTCAGTACTTC | CASSPGDGKNIQYF
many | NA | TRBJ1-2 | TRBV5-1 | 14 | TGCGCCAGCAGCTTGGATGAAGCTAACTATGGCTACACCTTC | CASSLDEANYGYTF
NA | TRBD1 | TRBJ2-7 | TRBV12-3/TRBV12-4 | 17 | TGTGCCAGCAACCTACAGGGGGCGGATGGACACTCCTACGAGCAGTACTTC | CASNLQGADGHSYEQYF
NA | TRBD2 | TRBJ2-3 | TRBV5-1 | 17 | TGCGCCAGCAGCCCTGGACTAGCGGGAGTAGGACCAGATACGCAGTATTTT | CASSPGLAGVGPDTQYF
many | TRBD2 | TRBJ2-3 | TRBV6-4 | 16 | TGTGCCAGCAGTGACTCGACTAGCGGGGGGGCAGATACGCAGTATTTT | CASSDSTSGGADTQYF
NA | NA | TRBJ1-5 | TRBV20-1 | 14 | TGCAGTAGTCGCTTGGGCCGGGGCAATCAGCCCCAGCATTTT | CSSRLGRGNQPQHF
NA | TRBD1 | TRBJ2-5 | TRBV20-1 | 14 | TGCAGTGCTAGCCTCGGGACAGTGCAAGAGACCCAGTACTTC | CSASLGTVQETQYF
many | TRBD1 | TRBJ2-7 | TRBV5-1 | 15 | TGCGCCAGCAGCTTGGTAGGGACAGGAACCTACGAGCAGTACTTC | CASSLVGTGTYEQYF
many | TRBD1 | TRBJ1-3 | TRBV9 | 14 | TGTGCCAGCGGTACAGGGGCGGCTGGAAACACCATATATTTT | CASGTGAAGNTIYF
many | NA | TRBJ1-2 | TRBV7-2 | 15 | TGTGCCAGCAGCTTCGACGGGACGGTCAACTATGGCTACCCCTTC | CASSFDGTVNYGYPF
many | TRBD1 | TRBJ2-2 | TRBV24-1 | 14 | TGTGCCACCAGCGGGACAGGGAACACCGGGGAGCTGTTTTTT | CATSGTGNTGELFF
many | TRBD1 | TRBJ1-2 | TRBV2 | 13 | TGTGCCAGCAGTCGGACAGGGGTTGGAGGCTACACCTTC | CASSRTGVGGYTF